The rows below give T cell receptor beta chains drawn from one sample of a study of T cell clusters in autoimmune cytopenias. TCRdb re-called the multiplex PCR reads and shows each CDR3 protein once, DNA omitted. This listing includes about 8,100 distinct CDR3 sequences. The material sequenced was peripheral blood. The receptors derive from a human donor with an autoimmune cytopenia or autoimmune hepatitis (not recorded which). Each CDR3 is given with its conserved first and last residue. Only some rows state a clone size, as once, few, many or a class for expanded clones.

TRBJ2-5 | NA | TRBV11-2 | CASSPRTGLQETQYF
TRBJ1-1 | medium-sized | TRBV29-1 | CSVEDRTTGRTEAFF
TRBJ2-2 | medium-sized | TRBV20-1 | CSATGTTGELFF
TRBJ2-3 | medium-sized | TRBV18 | CASSPSASNGPFTYF
TRBJ2-5 | NA | TRBV6-5 | CASSYSGDVRYF
TRBJ2-4 | medium-sized | TRBV19 | CASSMRGARIQYF
TRBJ2-3 | NA | TRBV6-2/TRBV6-3 | CASSPPSGGAGTQYF
TRBJ1-6 | medium-sized | TRBV12-3/TRBV12-4 | CASARRGRDSPLHF
TRBJ1-3 | NA | TRBV6-6 | CASSSEQSRSGNTIYF
TRBJ1-2 | NA | TRBV27 | CASSQPRGGPGGYTF
TRBJ2-2 | NA | TRBV5-4 | CASSSGQGRAGELFF
TRBJ1-2 | medium-sized | TRBV29-1 | CSVGETGGGKYYGYTF
TRBJ1-4 | medium-sized | TRBV30 | CAWSQGLATNEKLFF
TRBJ1-4 | NA | TRBV7-6 | CASTPRTGGIEKLFF
TRBJ1-6 | NA | TRBV5-1 | CASSLVVGLKNSPLHF
TRBJ2-1 | NA | TRBV11-2 | CASSFDIGGGAGEQFF
TRBJ1-6 | NA | TRBV14 | CASSPEGARSPLHF
TRBJ2-5 | NA | TRBV20-1 | CSASGTSGGAWETQYF
TRBJ2-7 | medium-sized | TRBV6-5 | CASSRQGSGEQYF
TRBJ2-1 | medium-sized | TRBV29-1 | CSVDKWGTEGDNEQFF
TRBJ2-7 | NA | TRBV12-3/TRBV12-4 | CASRRSTGAYEQYF
TRBJ2-3 | medium-sized | TRBV15 | CATSSASGGYTQYF
TRBJ1-1 | medium-sized | TRBV6-6 | CASSSRANTEAFF
TRBJ2-5 | NA | TRBV7-9 | CASSLLAKETQYF
TRBJ2-1 | NA | TRBV7-2 | CASSLRGLAGYNEQFF
TRBJ2-5 | NA | TRBV19 | CASSIGRAGGQETQYF
TRBJ1-5 | NA | TRBV19 | CASRDRTGPYNQPQHF
TRBJ1-6 | NA | TRBV5-4 | CASSLDVIIQPLHF
TRBJ1-2 | NA | TRBV6-6 | CASSRRSQRETLNYGYTF
TRBJ2-3 | NA | TRBV12-3/TRBV12-4 | CASSPPDLGKQYF
TRBJ2-1 | NA | TRBV7-9 | CASSIYLCSVRGQGDEQFF
TRBJ1-1 | medium-sized | TRBV29-1 | CSVVKTGMNTEAFF
TRBJ1-4 | medium-sized | TRBV5-6 | CASSLGGNEKLFF
TRBJ1-4 | NA | TRBV5-4 | CASSLFQGDGKLFF
TRBJ2-7 | medium-sized | TRBV29-1 | CSVGQVISEQYF
TRBJ1-4 | NA | TRBV19 | CATTDRLKTNEKLFF
TRBJ1-3 | medium-sized | TRBV19 | CASRSSARNTIYF
TRBJ2-1 | medium-sized | TRBV6-5 | CASSYSHRVAYNEQFF
TRBJ2-5 | NA | TRBV20-1 | CSASSREETQYF
TRBJ2-3 | medium-sized | TRBV6-5 | CASSYRTGWTDTQYF
TRBJ2-7 | medium-sized | TRBV30 | CAWSLGSGGLRQYF